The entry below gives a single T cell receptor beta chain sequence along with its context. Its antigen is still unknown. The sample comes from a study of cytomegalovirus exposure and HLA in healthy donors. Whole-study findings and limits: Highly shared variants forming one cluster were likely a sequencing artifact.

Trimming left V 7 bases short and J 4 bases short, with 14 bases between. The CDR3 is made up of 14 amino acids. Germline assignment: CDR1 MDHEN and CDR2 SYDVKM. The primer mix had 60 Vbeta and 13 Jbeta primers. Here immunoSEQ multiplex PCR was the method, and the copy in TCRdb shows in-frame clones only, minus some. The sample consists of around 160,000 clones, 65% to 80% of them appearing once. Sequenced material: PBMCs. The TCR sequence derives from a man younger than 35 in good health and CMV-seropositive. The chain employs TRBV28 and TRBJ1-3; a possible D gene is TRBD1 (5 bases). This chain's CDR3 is CASTLQDAGNTIYF. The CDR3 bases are TGTGCCAGCACCTTACAGGACGCGGGAAACACCATATATTTT.